These T cell receptor beta chains were read from a single sample in a study of blood T cell repertoires in COVID-19. Generated by immunoSEQ multiplex PCR, the TCRdb table keeps only in-frame clones and is missing some. The data show 200,000 to 250,000 clones, with 70% to 90% seen just once and 2.4% held by the top ten. Sequenced: peripheral blood. These receptors were collected from a woman aged 70-85 years with COVID-19, enrolled during active disease. The conserved cysteine and the conserved F or W are not part of the CDR3 here.

V	J	CDR3
TRBV27	TRBJ2-1	ASSLDTGQFDEQF
TRBV6-1	TRBJ2-5	ASSEPAAVVETQY
TRBV11-2	TRBJ1-1	ASSFNEGTEAF
TRBV19	TRBJ1-6	ASNSDRASSPLH
TRBV5-6	TRBJ1-1	ASSLEAGTKNTEAF
TRBV29-1	TRBJ1-1	SGGHMNTEAF
TRBV2	TRBJ1-2	ASSQGAHGYT
TRBV6-5	TRBJ2-5	ASSTDRNQETQY
TRBV20-1	TRBJ1-5	SASLWAGGLRGDQPQH
TRBV11-2	TRBJ1-3	ASSSLRGRGNTIY
TRBV7-9	TRBJ1-1	ASSSRGGLDTEAF
TRBV11-3	TRBJ1-2	ASSFLPDSNYGYT
TRBV4-3	TRBJ2-3	ASSQQEASGGAYTDTQY
TRBV6-2/TRBV6-3	TRBJ1-2	ASSYSQVGASGYT
TRBV6-2/TRBV6-3	TRBJ2-7	ASSYSIPLAGNSYEQY
TRBV6-5	TRBJ1-2	ASKEISNYGYT
TRBV21-1	TRBJ2-7	ASSSYRRAGGLSYEQY
TRBV27	TRBJ1-1	ASSTGVDEAF
TRBV7-3	TRBJ1-2	ASSLTLGAGGYT
TRBV4-3	TRBJ2-3	ASSPRGGTDTQY
TRBV19	TRBJ1-5	ASSIPPGQRNQPQH
TRBV18	TRBJ2-5	ASSPAGAQETQY
TRBV9	TRBJ1-2	ASSVVDIGYGYT
TRBV3-1/TRBV3-2	TRBJ2-1	ASSPPGTSGRDEQF
TRBV7-9	TRBJ1-2	ASSLRGQGTSGYT
TRBV5-4	TRBJ2-3	ASSPGLAGGYTDTQY
TRBV6-5	TRBJ2-1	ASNLAGRNEQF
TRBV28	TRBJ1-1	ASSSPGQINTEAF
TRBV11-3	TRBJ1-1	ASSDRGGVTEAF
TRBV19	TRBJ2-5	ASSRLAGGHETQY
TRBV3-1/TRBV3-2	TRBJ2-2	ASSHSVLTGGANTGELF
TRBV7-3	TRBJ2-3	ASSSRSGGYTDTQY
TRBV18	TRBJ1-2	ASSPMTSGYGYT
TRBV9	TRBJ1-6	ASSVDGGQSNSPLH
TRBV2	TRBJ1-1	ASRAGTGGTEAF
TRBV9	TRBJ1-5	ASSPDRGNQPQH